These T cell receptor beta chains were read from a single sample in a study of memory CD4+ T cells and cytomegalovirus serostatus. Assay: immunoSEQ multiplex PCR; the TCRdb copy retains only in-frame clones and omits some. The sample consists of about 96,000 clones, 80% of them appearing once. The sequencing input was memory CD4+ T cells from blood. The origin of the receptors is an adult in good health and CMV-seropositive. CDR3s leave out the opening cysteine and the closing phenylalanine or tryptophan. Each record gives: D gene, J gene, V gene, CDR3 protein. A D gene is named only where the DNA matches it firmly.

D: NA
J: TRBJ2-1
V: TRBV7-9
CDR3: ASSLSSGDEQF

D: TRBD1
J: TRBJ1-5
V: TRBV7-8
CDR3: ASSLVDRNQPQH

D: NA
J: TRBJ2-6
V: TRBV9
CDR3: ASSVGSLGGTAPLVLT

D: TRBD2
J: TRBJ2-7
V: TRBV9
CDR3: ASSLGTSGDYEQY

D: NA
J: TRBJ2-1
V: TRBV5-1
CDR3: ASRATGNEQF

D: NA
J: TRBJ2-7
V: TRBV25-1
CDR3: ASSEYGAGRHYEQY

D: NA
J: TRBJ2-1
V: TRBV2
CDR3: ASSERGSSYNEQF

D: NA
J: TRBJ1-2
V: TRBV19
CDR3: ASRDYGYT

D: TRBD2
J: TRBJ2-1
V: TRBV27
CDR3: ASRPLAGGSSYNEQF

D: NA
J: TRBJ2-3
V: TRBV7-2
CDR3: ASSLGSVDTQY

D: NA
J: TRBJ1-2
V: TRBV6-5
CDR3: ASSYSGDPYGYT

D: TRBD2
J: TRBJ2-1
V: TRBV9
CDR3: ASSRGLAGGVNEQF

D: TRBD2
J: TRBJ2-3
V: TRBV11-2
CDR3: ASRPRLAGRTSTDTQY

D: NA
J: TRBJ2-1
V: TRBV29-1
CDR3: SVDQGLWNEQF

D: NA
J: TRBJ1-3
V: TRBV2
CDR3: ASREGLFSGNTIY

D: NA
J: TRBJ2-2
V: TRBV21-1
CDR3: ASSEISPGQGTNTGELF

D: NA
J: TRBJ1-4
V: TRBV5-4
CDR3: ASSLPQGGGKLF

D: NA
J: TRBJ1-2
V: TRBV25-1
CDR3: ASSNQRYGYT

D: TRBD2
J: TRBJ2-5
V: TRBV29-1
CDR3: SVRTSGSSGETQY

D: NA
J: TRBJ2-7
V: TRBV7-8
CDR3: ASSSDVYEQY

D: NA
J: TRBJ2-1
V: TRBV18
CDR3: ASSPSRDEQF

D: NA
J: TRBJ2-3
V: TRBV5-4
CDR3: ASSLMTRTDTQY

D: NA
J: TRBJ2-6
V: TRBV6-5
CDR3: ASSTGFSGANVLT

D: TRBD2
J: TRBJ2-3
V: TRBV18
CDR3: ASSPTSGNLDTQY

D: NA
J: TRBJ1-2
V: TRBV6-1
CDR3: ASSEGGGQHYGYT

D: TRBD2
J: TRBJ2-5
V: TRBV7-2
CDR3: ASTRLAGVRETQY

D: TRBD2
J: TRBJ2-2
V: TRBV28
CDR3: ASRVSGRAITGELF

D: TRBD1
J: TRBJ2-7
V: TRBV6-5
CDR3: ASSRGQGGEQY

D: TRBD1
J: TRBJ1-1
V: TRBV4-2
CDR3: ASSGWTGTEAF

D: NA
J: TRBJ1-3
V: TRBV6-6
CDR3: ASGNPSGNTIY

D: TRBD1
J: TRBJ1-2
V: TRBV5-6
CDR3: ASSVKLDRGSSGYT

D: NA
J: TRBJ1-2
V: TRBV5-4
CDR3: ASSLGQFNYGYT

D: NA
J: TRBJ2-7
V: TRBV14
CDR3: ASSPRRSQQY

D: NA
J: TRBJ2-5
V: TRBV7-3
CDR3: ASSLVSQETQY

D: TRBD1
J: TRBJ2-3
V: TRBV5-6
CDR3: ASSKDRGLSDTQY

D: NA
J: TRBJ1-3
V: TRBV18
CDR3: ASSPNQGGSSGNTIY

D: TRBD1
J: TRBJ1-2
V: TRBV10-3
CDR3: AISDRTGGNYGYT

D: NA
J: TRBJ2-3
V: TRBV6-5
CDR3: ASRGSADTQY

D: NA
J: TRBJ1-1
V: TRBV2
CDR3: ASSPREPEAF

D: TRBD1
J: TRBJ1-5
V: TRBV19
CDR3: ASSIETGGFGQPQH

D: TRBD2
J: TRBJ2-7
V: TRBV7-9
CDR3: ASSGSGRASEQY

D: NA
J: TRBJ1-2
V: TRBV19
CDR3: ASSIGQGYT

D: NA
J: TRBJ1-3
V: TRBV11-2
CDR3: ASTLMDSRRNTIY

D: TRBD2
J: TRBJ2-1
V: TRBV10-2
CDR3: ASSVAGEFYNEQF

D: TRBD2
J: TRBJ2-1
V: TRBV7-3
CDR3: ASSLTTGRAGGEQF

D: NA
J: TRBJ2-4
V: TRBV19
CDR3: ASSIDPVGGVAKNIQY